One sample yielded the 32 T cell receptor beta chains listed below, sequenced in a study of blood T cell repertoires in COVID-19. The table came from immunoSEQ multiplex PCR; TCRdb's copy has only in-frame clones and leaves some out. Among about 130,000 clones listed, more than 75% were seen once. The material sequenced was peripheral blood. The receptors stem from a man aged 50-59 years with active COVID-19.

The rearrangement joins TRBV6-5 to TRBJ2-7, with 8 bases aligning to TRBD1. V shed 4 bases, J shed 2 bases, and the junction held 10 bases outside the gene matches. Germline V lookup: CDR1 MNHEY, CDR2 SVGAGI. This CDR3 has 16 residues. CDR3 in DNA: TGTGCCAGCAGTTTTGACAGGGGAAGGGTACCCTACGAGCAGTACGTC. It specifies CASSFDRGRVPYEQYV.

This sequence joins TRBV2 and TRBJ2-1; TRBD2 agrees at 11 bases. Germline lookup yields CDR1 SNHLY and CDR2 FYNNEI. The V and J ends lost 6 bases and 6 bases, in that order; junction bases with no gene match: 7. CDR3 length equals 15 residues. The CDR3 loop is CASRDRLAGSNEQFF. The CDR3 DNA is TGTGCCAGCAGGGACCGACTAGCGGGGTCCAATGAGCAGTTCTTC.

This clone was recorded once. This rearrangement joins TRBV3-1 (or the pseudogene TRBV3-2) to TRBJ1-3; D is unclear. The CDR3 totals 14 residues. The germline V gene has CDR1 LGHDT and CDR2 YNNKEL (reference sequence). V was clipped by 6 bases and J by 4 bases, with 13 bases between them. The DNA for the CDR3 is TGTGCCAGCAGGATCAAGGGAGGAGGAAACACCATATATTTT. Translated, it gives CASRIKGGGNTIYF.

The chain is built from TRBV14 and TRBJ1-6, with 10 bases fitting TRBD1. This CDR3 has 15 amino acids. V lost 1 base to trimming and J lost 9 bases; unmatched junction nucleotides: 3. CDR1 and CDR2 from the germline V gene are SGHDN and FVKESK. The CDR3 coding sequence is TGTGCCAGCAGCCAAGCGACAGGGGGCTTTTCACCCCTCCACTTT. The encoded protein is CASSQATGGFSPLHF.

This chain uses TRBV11-3 with TRBJ2-2; 8 nucleotides align to TRBD2. This CDR3 is 16 amino acids long. Germline CDR1 and CDR2: SGHNT and YENEEA. The V and J ends lost 7 bases and 3 bases, in that order; junction bases with no gene match: 10. The CDR3 region is CASKPGGGSYTGELFF. The CDR3 bases are TGTGCCAGCAAGCCCGGGGGGGGGAGTTACACCGGGGAGCTGTTTTTT. Together with reference TRBV11-3 and TRBJ2-2, the CDR3 gives the full variable domain: EAGVVQSPRYKIIEKKQPVAFWCNPISGHNTLYWYLQNLGQGPELLIRYENEEAVDDSQLPKDRFSAERLKGVDSTLKIQPAELGDSAVYLCASKPGGGSYTGELFFGEGSRLTVL.

The gene calls are TRBV12-5 and TRBJ2-2; TRBD2 agrees at 7 bases. This CDR3 has 16 amino acids. With V trimmed by 7 bases and J by 4 bases, 12 bases remained unmatched. The V gene's germline CDR1 is LGHNT and CDR2 FRNRAP. CDR3 nucleotides: TGTGCTAGTGCCCTCTCGGAGCGGGACGGCACCGGGGAGCTGTTTTTT. Protein sequence: CASALSERDGTGELFF.

The CDR3 loop reads CASSPGTGGEKLFF. CDR3 DNA: TGTGCCAGCAGTCCCGGGACAGGGGGTGAAAAACTGTTTTTT. J is TRBJ1-4 and V is TRBV27, with 11 bases that match TRBD1. This CDR3 is 14 amino acids long. With V trimmed by 5 bases and J by 7 bases, 3 bases remained unmatched. Per germline, CDR1 MNHEY and CDR2 SMNVEV (reference sequence).

The V gene is TRBV7-9, the J gene TRBJ1-1; perhaps TRBD1 as D (6 bases). Germline CDR1 SEHNR, CDR2 FQNEAQ (reference sequence). This CDR3 comprises 13 residues. The ends were cut back, 11 bases at V and 2 bases at J, with 15 bases in the middle. The CDR3 reads CAASRQANTEAFF. CDR3 bases: TGTGCCGCGTCGAGACAGGCCAACACTGAAGCTTTCTTT.

The chain uses TRBV7-9 and TRBJ2-5; D is possibly TRBD1 (6 bases). V lost 2 bases and J 5 bases, leaving 9 bases between the germline ends. CDR1 is SEHNR, CDR2 FQNEAQ, per germline (reference sequence). This CDR3 has 13 amino acids. In DNA, the CDR3 is TGTGCCAGCAGCTTATCCCAGGGGGAGACCCAGTACTTC. It yields the protein CASSLSQGETQYF.

In DNA, the CDR3 is TGTGCCAGCAGTTGGGCGACTAGCGGCTCAGATACGCAGTATTTT. It translates to CASSWATSGSDTQYF. This sequence joins TRBV27 and TRBJ2-3; 9 bases line up with TRBD2. The trim removed 4 bases at V and 4 bases at J, leaving 6 bases unmatched. CDR1 is MNHEY, CDR2 SMNVEV, per germline (reference sequence). The CDR3 spans 15 residues.

The V gene is TRBV12-3 or TRBV12-4, the J gene TRBJ1-2; 7 positions agree with TRBD1. V lost 5 bases to trimming and J lost 4 bases; unmatched junction nucleotides: 4. The CDR3 totals 13 residues. The CDR3 sequence is CASSGGQLYGYTF. In DNA, the CDR3 is TGTGCCAGCAGTGGGGGACAGCTCTATGGCTACACCTTC.

This clone came up once. The CDR3 nucleotides read TGTGCCAGTAGTAGGCTGGCGGGGGGGCCAGAGACCCAGTACTTC. It is translated as CASSRLAGGPETQYF. The chain links TRBV19 to TRBJ2-5, with 9 nucleotides matching TRBD2. Germline V gene sequence: CDR1 LNHDA, CDR2 SQIVND (reference sequence). With 4 bases clipped from V and 4 bases from J, the junction kept 7 bases outside the gene matches. The CDR3 totals 15 residues.

The chain uses TRBV6-1 and TRBJ1-1; TRBD1 agrees at 10 bases. Germline V gene data show CDR1 as MNHNS and CDR2 as SASEGT. J lost 6 bases, V lost 3 bases, and 7 bases had no gene match. The CDR3 totals 15 residues. DNA of the CDR3: TGTGCCAGCAGTGAGCCGGGACAGGGGTTCGCTGAAGCTTTCTTT. Its protein product is CASSEPGQGFAEAFF.

This clone was seen a single time. The CDR3 nucleotides are TGTGCCAGCAGCTTTATTAGAGGTGGGTCGTCTGAAGCTTTCTTT. The encoded protein is CASSFIRGGSSEAFF. The chain links TRBV7-9 to TRBJ1-1; D is ambiguous. CDR1 SEHNR and CDR2 FQNEAQ come from the germline V gene (reference sequence). Trimming removed 3 bases from V and 6 bases from J, with 17 bases in between. CDR3 length: 15 residues.

This chain connects TRBV5-1 to TRBJ1-3; TRBD1 is a possible D gene (5 bases). Deletions cut 0 bases from V and 3 bases from J, with 13 bases between. The CDR3 extends over 16 amino acids. CDR1 is SGHRS, CDR2 YFSETQ, per germline. The CDR3: CASSLAGGNFGNTIYF. CDR3 DNA sequence: TGCGCCAGCAGCTTGGCTGGGGGGAACTTTGGAAACACCATATATTTT.

In DNA, the CDR3 is TGTGCCAGCTTCCAGGGCAACACCGGGGAGCTGTTTTTT. It yields the protein CASFQGNTGELFF. V gene TRBV5-4 combines with J gene TRBJ2-2; D possibly corresponds to TRBD1 (5 bases). Germline loops: CDR1 SGHNT, CDR2 YYREEE (reference sequence). Deletions cut 7 bases from V and 2 bases from J, with 9 bases between. This CDR3 has 13 amino acids.

The chain combines TRBV28 with TRBJ1-1, with D perhaps matching TRBD1 (6 bases). CDR3 length equals 15 residues. Germline CDR1 MDHEN, CDR2 SYDVKM. With 6 bases removed from V and 1 base from J, the gap between germline ends came to 15 bases. The CDR3 protein is CASRGPDSRNTEAFF. CDR3 coding DNA: TGTGCCAGCAGGGGACCGGACAGCAGGAACACTGAAGCTTTCTTT.

This clone was counted between two and nine times. V usage is TRBV4-1 and J usage is TRBJ2-1, with 9 bases lining up with TRBD2. This CDR3 has 15 residues. Germline V gene sequence: CDR1 MGHRA, CDR2 YSYEKL. V shed 7 bases, J shed 1 base, and the junction held 5 bases outside the gene matches. CDR3 sequence: CASTDLAGSYNEQFF. CDR3 DNA sequence: TGCGCCAGCACCGATCTAGCGGGGTCCTACAATGAGCAGTTCTTC.

CDR3 sequence reads: CASSPTSTDTQYF. CDR3 sequence (DNA): TGTGCCAGCTCACCGACAAGCACAGATACGCAGTATTTT. The V call is TRBV18, the J call TRBJ2-3; D gene unclear. Per the germline V gene, CDR1 is KGHSH and CDR2 is LQKENI. The CDR3 sequence is 13 residues long. The V end was cut by 3 bases, the J end by 0 bases, with 4 bases between. Full variable domain (remainder filled in from reference TRBV18 and TRBJ2-3): NAGVMQNPRHLVRRRGQEARLRCSPMKGHSHVYWYRQLPEEGLKFMVYLQKENIIDESGMPKERFSAEFPKEGPSILRIQQVVRGDSAAYFCASSPTSTDTQYFGPGTRLTVL.

This chain joins TRBV2 and TRBJ1-1; a possible D gene is TRBD1 (6 bases). Trimming removed 5 bases at V and 0 bases at J, with 10 bases between. This CDR3 is built from 14 residues. Germline CDR1 SNHLY, CDR2 FYNNEI. The CDR3 nucleotides read TGTGCCAGCAGTCCGACAGGTTTGAACACTGAAGCTTTCTTT. Translation: CASSPTGLNTEAFF.

The rearrangement joins TRBV19 to TRBJ1-2, with unresolved D. The CDR3 consists of 17 residues. Per germline, CDR1 LNHDA and CDR2 SQIVND (reference sequence). The V and J ends lost 0 bases and 2 bases respectively, with 16 bases between them. The CDR3 spells CASSIDRRGLLNYGYTF. The DNA of the CDR3 is TGTGCCAGTAGTATAGATCGTCGCGGATTATTAAACTATGGCTACACCTTC.

V is TRBV6-1 and J is TRBJ2-7; 12 bases match TRBD1. CDR3 length: 13 amino acids. Per the germline V gene, CDR1 is MNHNS and CDR2 is SASEGT. This CDR3 is CASSEPGTGGAPV. CDR3 nucleotides: TGTGCCAGCAGTGAACCGGGGACAGGGGGCGCCCCGGTC.

The chain joins TRBV6-1 to TRBJ2-7; TRBD2 aligns across 10 bases. This CDR3 contains 17 residues. CDR1 and CDR2 from the germline V gene are MNHNS and SASEGT. V was pared by 3 bases and J by 3 bases, with 11 bases of the junction left unmatched. CDR3 in amino acids: CASSDPLSGRGVYEQYV. The CDR3 DNA is TGTGCCAGCAGTGACCCCTTAAGCGGGAGGGGGGTCTACGAGCAGTACGTC.

The V and J genes are TRBV6-5 and TRBJ2-1; D gene uncertain. The CDR3 contains 15 residues. V was trimmed by 0 bases and J by 6 bases, leaving 12 bases between them. Germline V gene sequence: CDR1 MNHEY, CDR2 SVGAGI. For the CDR3, the DNA is TGTGCCAGCAGTTACTCAGTCCAGCGAGCCAATGAGCAGTTCTTC. It specifies CASSYSVQRANEQFF.

This chain links TRBV15 with TRBJ2-1; D uncertain. The CDR3 consists of 13 residues. The V end lost 0 bases, the J end lost 8 bases, and 8 bases lay between the germline ends. Germline CDR1 reads LNHNV; CDR2 reads YYDKDF (reference sequence). The CDR3 DNA sequence: TGTGCCACCAGCAGAGATCTTGGCTATGAGCAGTTCTTC. It yields the protein CATSRDLGYEQFF.

The genes are TRBV18 and TRBJ1-3; weak D call: TRBD1 (5 bases). Germline CDR1 reads KGHSH; CDR2 reads LQKENI. The ends were cut back, 3 bases at V and 2 bases at J, with 14 bases in the middle. The CDR3 runs to 16 residues. The CDR3 reads CASSPARQGTGNTIYF. In DNA form, the CDR3 reads TGTGCCAGCTCACCCGCCCGGCAGGGCACTGGAAACACCATATATTTT.

The V call is TRBV7-2, the J call TRBJ2-2; D is ambiguous. This CDR3 is built from 13 residues. Germline-derived CDR1 and CDR2 are SGHTA and FQGNSA. Between the trimmed V and J ends, which lost 2 bases and 4 bases, there was a span of 5 bases. The CDR3 sequence: CASSLTGTGELFF. In nucleotides, the CDR3 is TGTGCCAGCAGCTTAACCGGCACCGGGGAGCTGTTTTTT.

The CDR3 loop is CASSGRTGGGQPQHF. CDR3 in DNA: TGTGCCAGCAGCGGGCGGACAGGGGGCGGACAGCCCCAGCATTTT. V is TRBV7-8 and J is TRBJ1-5; 11 bases align to TRBD1. Germline V gives CDR1 SGHVS, CDR2 FQNEAQ. The CDR3 has 15 amino acids. V shed 5 bases and J 7 bases; nucleotides not matched to a gene: 7.

This clone showed up just once. The V and J genes are TRBV21-1 and TRBJ2-3; the table gives TRBD2 as D, unverified against the DNA. TRBV21-1 is labeled a pseudogene. This CDR3 has 21 residues. The CDR3 is CASSKADLVPSSTPRTDTQYF. CDR3 DNA sequence: TGTGCCAGCAGCAAGGCTGACCTAGTCCCCTCCTCCACCCCTCGCACAGATACGCAGTATTTT.

The CDR3 region has the DNA TGTGCCAGCAGCCTCAGGAGGGGCTCAGATACGCAGTATTTT. This translates into CASSLRRGSDTQYF. This sequence joins TRBV9 and TRBJ2-3; a possible D gene is TRBD2 (6 bases). From germline, CDR1 is SGDLS and CDR2 YYNGEE. The CDR3 is 14 amino acids. Trimming left V 4 bases short and J 4 bases short, with 13 bases between.

This rearrangement joins TRBV10-3 to TRBJ2-3; 13 bases fit TRBD2. The CDR3 is made up of 16 amino acids. V shed 0 bases and J 4 bases; nucleotides not matched to a gene: 1. Germline assignment: CDR1 ENHRY and CDR2 SYGVKD. CDR3 residues: CAISESGLAGPDTQYF. CDR3 bases: TGTGCCATCAGTGAGTCGGGACTAGCGGGACCAGATACGCAGTATTTT.

V gene TRBV5-1 combines with J gene TRBJ2-7; 12 nucleotides line up with TRBD2. CDR3 length equals 19 residues. Germline V gene lookup returns CDR1 SGHRS and CDR2 YFSETQ. V trimming: 0 bases; J trimming: 0 bases; junction bases outside the gene matches: 10. The CDR3 loop is CASSLGGGLAGLSSYEQYF. DNA of the CDR3: TGCGCCAGCAGCTTGGGGGGCGGACTAGCGGGGTTGAGCTCCTACGAGCAGTACTTC.